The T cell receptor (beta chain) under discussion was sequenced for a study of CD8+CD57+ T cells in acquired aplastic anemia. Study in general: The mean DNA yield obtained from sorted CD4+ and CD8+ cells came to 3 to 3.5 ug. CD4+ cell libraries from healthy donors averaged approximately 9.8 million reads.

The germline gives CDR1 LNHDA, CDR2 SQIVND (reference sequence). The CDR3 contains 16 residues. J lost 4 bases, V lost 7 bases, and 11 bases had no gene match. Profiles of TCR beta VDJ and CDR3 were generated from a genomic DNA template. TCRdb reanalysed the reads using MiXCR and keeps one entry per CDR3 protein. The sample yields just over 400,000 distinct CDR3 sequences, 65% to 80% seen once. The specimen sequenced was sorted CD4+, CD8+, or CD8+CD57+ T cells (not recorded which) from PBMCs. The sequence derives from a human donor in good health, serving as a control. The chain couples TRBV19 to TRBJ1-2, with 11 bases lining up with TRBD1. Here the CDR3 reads CASTLIPGQGAYGYTF. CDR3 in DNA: TGTGCCAGTACCCTCATCCCCGGACAGGGGGCCTATGGCTACACCTTC.